This T cell receptor beta chain was observed in a study of glioma-infiltrating T cells. The iRepertoire nested amplicon-rescue multiplex PCR amplified TCR alpha and beta CDR3s from RNA. TCRdb re-derived calls from the multiplex PCR reads in MiXCR, one entry per CDR3 protein. The data contain around 120,000 distinct CDR3 sequences, under 30% of them seen just once; the ten biggest clones take up about a quarter. CDR1 and CDR2 from the germline V gene are SEHNR and FQNEAQ (reference sequence). V shed 4 bases, J shed 0 bases, and the junction held 4 bases outside the gene matches. The CDR3 is 15 residues long.

The sequence came from a human donor with low-grade glioma or glioblastoma, undergoing nonglioma brain surgery, or in good health (not recorded which). Sequencing was performed on glioma tissue, nonneoplastic brain tissue, or PBMCs (not recorded which). V and J are TRBV7-9 and TRBJ2-3; 7 positions match TRBD2. The CDR3 coding sequence is TGTGCCAGCAGCTACAGCGGGGCCAGCACAGATACGCAGTATTTT. Protein product: CASSYSGASTDTQYF.